This T cell receptor (beta chain) originates from a study of blood T cell repertoires in COVID-19. Study summary: There were acute and convalescent COVID-19 samples, and they came from the United States, Italy and Spain. From T cells, B-cell-depleted T cells, or PBMCs came the material, which was cDNA or gDNA.

This clone was detected only a few times. Original processing notes: Amplification of reference gene primers was used by the study to estimate nucleated cell counts. TCRdb keeps only in-frame clones here, not all; method: immunoSEQ multiplex PCR. D and trimming come from the DNA, and the V and J calls and clone size come from that table. The repertoire holds 65,000 to 75,000 clones, with about 80% as singletons. The CDR3 is 14 residues long. The V end was cut by 5 bases, the J end by 6 bases, with 16 bases between. The germline V gene encodes CDR1 LNHDA and CDR2 SQIVND (reference sequence). Material for sequencing was peripheral blood. The receptor comes from a woman aged 55-75 years with acute or convalescent COVID-19. The rearrangement links TRBV19 to TRBJ1-1; tentatively, D is TRBD1 (5 bases). The CDR3 nucleotides are TGTGCCAGTAGTGGCCAGGGAAGGGTAGCTGAAGCTTTCTTT. Residues: CASSGQGRVAEAFF. The full variable domain, in which reference TRBV19 and TRBJ1-1 provide the parts outside the CDR3, is DGGITQSPKYLFRKEGQNVTLSCEQNLNHDAMYWYRQDPGQGLRLIYYSQIVNDFQKGDIAEGYSVSREKKESFPLTVTSAQKNPTAFYLCASSGQGRVAEAFFGQGTRLTVV.